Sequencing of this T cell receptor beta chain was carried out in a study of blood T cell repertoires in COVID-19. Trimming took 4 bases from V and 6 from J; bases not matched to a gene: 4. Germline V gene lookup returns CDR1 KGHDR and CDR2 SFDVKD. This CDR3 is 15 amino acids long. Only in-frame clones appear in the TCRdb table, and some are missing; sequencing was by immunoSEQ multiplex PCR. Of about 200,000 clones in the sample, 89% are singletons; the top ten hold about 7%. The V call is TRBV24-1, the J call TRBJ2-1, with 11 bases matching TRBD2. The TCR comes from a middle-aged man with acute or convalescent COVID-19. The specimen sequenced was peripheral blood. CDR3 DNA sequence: TGTGCCACCAGTGAAGGGACTAGCGGACGCAATGAGCAGTTCTTC. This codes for CATSEGTSGRNEQFF.